The rows below give T cell receptor beta chains drawn from one sample of a study of immune cell composition in non-small cell lung cancer. The assay was immunoSEQ multiplex PCR, and TCRdb's table has in-frame clones only and misses some. The profile shows thousands of clones, 70% to 85% of them singletons. Sequenced material: non-adjacent lung tissue. The receptors shown here come from a human donor with non-small cell lung cancer. CDR3s include the opening cysteine and the closing phenylalanine or tryptophan. A D gene is named only where the DNA matches it firmly. Clone size is given for some rows only: seen once, a few or many times, or a class if the clone is expanded.

j_call cdr3_length d_call v_call clone_size cdr3_nt cdr3_aa
TRBJ1-1 16 NA TRBV4-1 NA TGCGCCAGCTATGCCCTATTCAGCAGGGAACCCACTGAAGCTTTCTTT CASYALFSREPTEAFF
TRBJ1-2 16 NA TRBV15 NA TGTGCCACCAGCAGACCCTACAGGGAACCTTCTATAGGCTACACCTTC CATSRPYREPSIGYTF
TRBJ1-4 16 NA TRBV4-2 NA TGTGCCAGCAGCCAACTCTCAGGGGAAGATAATGAAAAACTGTTTTTT CASSQLSGEDNEKLFF
TRBJ1-1 16 TRBD1 TRBV4-3 NA TGCGCCAGCAGCCAAGATGGGGCAGGGGGTTCGAGAAGAGCTTTCTTT CASSQDGAGGSRRAFF
TRBJ1-1 15 NA TRBV6-5 once TGTGCCAGCAGCCAATGGGGTTTCGGGGTGTCTGAAGCTTTCTTT CASSQWGFGVSEAFF
TRBJ1-4 15 NA TRBV6-5 NA TGTGCCAGCAGCTCCACCAGGCTCAAAATTGAAAAACTGTTTTTT CASSSTRLKIEKLFF
TRBJ2-7 13 NA TRBV7-8 NA TGTGCCAGCAGCTTAGATTCAGGGAACGAGCAGTACTTC CASSLDSGNEQYF
TRBJ1-4 14 NA TRBV25-1 NA TGTGCCAGCAGTGACTCTGGAGGGGATGAAAAACTGTTTTTT CASSDSGGDEKLFF
TRBJ2-1 15 TRBD2 TRBV7-8 NA TGTGCCAGCAGCCCCGGACTAGCGGGCTTGAATGAGCAGTTCTTC CASSPGLAGLNEQFF
TRBJ2-3 16 NA TRBV6-4 NA TGTGCCAGTGAAGAGCGTGGCGGTTATAGCACAGATACGCAGTATTTT CASEERGGYSTDTQYF
TRBJ2-5 15 TRBD2 TRBV7-2 NA TGTGCCAGCAGCTTAGCCACCCGCGGGGGTCAGACCCAGTACTTC CASSLATRGGQTQYF
TRBJ2-5 13 NA TRBV30 NA TGTGCCTCAACAGGGAAATCCCAAGAGACCCAGTACTTC CASTGKSQETQYF
TRBJ1-1 13 NA TRBV2 NA TGTGCCAGCAGAGTACAGGATTACACTGAAGCTTTCTTT CASRVQDYTEAFF
TRBJ2-2 12 NA TRBV29-1 NA TGCAGCGTAGGGAGGAAGGCCGGGGAGCTGTTTTTT CSVGRKAGELFF
TRBJ2-7 14 TRBD1 TRBV7-2 NA TGTGCCAGCAGCCACGACAGGGGGCCCTACGAGCAGTACTTC CASSHDRGPYEQYF
TRBJ2-7 15 TRBD1 TRBV27 NA TGTGCCAGCAGTCTGAACAGGGGTCCCTCCTACGAGCAGTACTTC CASSLNRGPSYEQYF
TRBJ1-1 13 NA TRBV6-1 NA TGTGCCAGCTACAGGGATGGAAACACTGAAGCTTTCTTT CASYRDGNTEAFF
TRBJ1-2 12 NA TRBV7-8 once TGTGCCAGCAGCCATGAACCTTGGGCATACACCTTC CASSHEPWAYTF
TRBJ2-1 15 TRBD1 TRBV4-3 NA TGCGCCAGCAGCCAAGAGACAGGGGCCGTCAATGAGCAGTTCTTC CASSQETGAVNEQFF
TRBJ1-2 17 NA TRBV6-1 few TGTGCCAGCAGTGGATTGTCCGGGACTCACCCTAACTATGGCTACACCTTC CASSGLSGTHPNYGYTF
TRBJ1-1 15 NA TRBV28 NA TGTGCCAGCAGTTTTTTCTCAGGGCGGAGGGCTGAAGCTTTCTTT CASSFFSGRRAEAFF
TRBJ1-2 17 NA TRBV19 NA TGTGCCAGTATATCCCCGAGGAGGGCGGAGGCTAACTATGGCTACACCTTC CASISPRRAEANYGYTF
TRBJ1-5 13 NA TRBV7-9 NA TGTGCCAGCAGCACCACAGTAGAACAGCCCCAGCATTTT CASSTTVEQPQHF
TRBJ2-3 14 NA TRBV29-1 NA TGCAGCGTTGGGGTGGTAGGGGCCACAGATACGCAGTATTTT CSVGVVGATDTQYF
TRBJ2-2 15 NA TRBV7-8 NA TGTGCCAGCAGCCGCTGGGGGGCGAACACCGGGGAGCTGTTTTTT CASSRWGANTGELFF
TRBJ1-5 17 TRBD1 TRBV18 NA TGTGCCAGCTCGCCATTCAACCAACGGACAGGTCGTCAGCCCCAGCATTTT CASSPFNQRTGRQPQHF
TRBJ2-5 18 TRBD1 TRBV7-2 NA TGTGCCAGCAGCTTAGCGCCGGCTGGACAGGGGCTTCAAGAGACCCAGTACTTC CASSLAPAGQGLQETQYF
TRBJ1-2 15 NA TRBV5-4 NA TGTGCCAGCAGGCCTAGTGAGGGTATTATCTATGGCTACACCTTC CASRPSEGIIYGYTF
TRBJ2-5 15 NA TRBV12-5 NA TGTGCTAGTGGTGGCGGGACAGATTACCAAGAGACCCAGTACTTC CASGGGTDYQETQYF
TRBJ1-2 13 NA TRBV7-2 NA TGTGCCAGCAGTCCGCAGGGGAACTATGGCTACACCTTC CASSPQGNYGYTF
TRBJ2-5 15 TRBD1 TRBV5-1 few TGCGCCAGCAGCTCTGGGGACAGGGGAGGAGAGACCCAGTACTTC CASSSGDRGGETQYF
TRBJ1-1 15 TRBD1 TRBV5-1 NA TGCGCCAGCAAAGGGACAGGGGGACCCAACACTGAAGCTTTCTTT CASKGTGGPNTEAFF
TRBJ2-1 13 NA TRBV9 NA TGTGCCAGCACCGTAGACGAGTACAATGAGCAGTTCTTC CASTVDEYNEQFF
TRBJ1-1 15 NA TRBV7-2 NA TGTGCCAGCAGCTTAGTAAGGGGAATGAACACTGAAGCTTTCTTT CASSLVRGMNTEAFF
TRBJ2-7 15 TRBD1 TRBV18 NA TGTGCCAGCTCACCACCGGATAATAGGGGGCAAGAGCAGTACTTC CASSPPDNRGQEQYF
TRBJ1-2 16 NA TRBV5-5 NA TGTGCCAGCTTACTCGGGTGGGGCAGGTTGAACTATGGCTACACCTTC CASLLGWGRLNYGYTF
TRBJ1-2 15 NA TRBV4-1 NA TGCGCCAGCAGCCGGGAAAGGGAGGGGTTCTATGGCTACACCTTC CASSREREGFYGYTF